The entry below gives a single T cell receptor beta chain sequence along with its context. Its antigen is not identified. This sample stems from a study of T cell responses to AZD1222 COVID-19 vaccine. Study outcomes and limitations: Donors skewed white British and female; clonal diversity was possibly underestimated. Reportedly, nearly half the spike-specific TCRs target unmutated variant regions.

V shed 6 bases and J shed 8 bases, with 17 bases lying between them. CDR1 is SGHNT and CDR2 is YYREEE in the germline V gene (reference sequence). The CDR3 spans 13 residues. The method was immunoSEQ multiplex PCR; TCRdb's version includes in-frame clones alone and lacks a portion of them. Of roughly 50,000 clones in the sample, around three quarters were seen once. Specimen: peripheral blood, collected on day 0 of AZD1222 vaccination. The clonotype originates from an adult in good health. J is TRBJ1-2 and V is TRBV5-4, with D possibly being TRBD1 (5 bases). This CDR3 is CASTENRGAGYTF. The CDR3 coding sequence is TGTGCCAGCACCGAGAATAGAGGGGCGGGCTACACCTTC.